This T cell receptor beta chain was profiled in a study of PD-L1 blockade in urothelial cancer. On the study more broadly: About nine tenths of the roughly 30 patients were men who had bladder-origin urothelial cancer. The study recovered a median of roughly 150,000 T cells per blood sample. Analyses used blood from 3 weeks (second dose) and 6 weeks after treatment start.

The CDR3 covers 12 residues. The V gene's germline CDR1 is SNHLY and CDR2 FYNNEI. Only in-frame clones appear in the TCRdb table, and some are missing; sequencing was by immunoSEQ multiplex PCR. The sample carries approximately 100,000 clones, 91% recorded once. The receptor's source is a woman over 75 with urothelial cancer. The chain employs TRBV2 and TRBJ1-5; D is perhaps TRBD1 (5 bases). The specimen was PBMCs, collected around atezolizumab (anti-PD-L1) treatment. CDR3 nucleotide sequence: TGTGTCCTCGGGGGGGAAAATCAGCCCCAGCATTTT. As protein: CVLGGENQPQHF.